This TCR beta chain was captured in a study of tissue T cells after allogeneic stem cell transplantation. Study overall: Gastrointestinal graft-versus-host disease was present in all patients, each treated with several therapy lines.

Only in-frame clones appear in the TCRdb table, and some are missing; sequencing was by immunoSEQ multiplex PCR. The sample shows some 5,000 clones, approximately 80% of them seen only once. Concerning this clone: Its antigen is unknown.

Study results and limitations: Shared clones across patients were few; motif clustering revealed tissue-specific shared signatures.

The source is a man between 40 and 70 years old who later had graft-versus-host disease after an allogeneic stem cell transplant. The specimen was blood, collected before transplantation.

As DNA, the CDR3 is TGTGCCAGCAGTGTGGCTGGCAGGGGTGGGTCCGAGCAGTACTTC. Its protein is CASSVAGRGGSEQYF. The chain carries TRBV2 and TRBJ2-7, with a weak D call TRBD1 (6 bases). The V end was cut by 4 bases, the J end by 6 bases, with 19 bases between. This CDR3 comprises 15 residues. Looked up from germline, CDR1 is SNHLY and CDR2 is FYNNEI.